The source of this TCR beta chain is a study of T cells after somatic rescue of genetic block. The CDR3 has 13 amino acids. With V trimmed by 11 bases and J by 0 bases, 4 bases remained unmatched. Germline V gene lookup returns CDR1 MNHEY and CDR2 SVGAGI. Measured with immunoSEQ multiplex PCR; TCRdb has only the in-frame clones, and not every one. The table includes about 52,000 clones, about 96% detected once. The chain has TRBV6-5 and TRBJ1-3, with 7 nucleotides matching TRBD1. The TCR was taken from a child in the first two years of life. Material for sequencing was peripheral blood mononuclear cells (PBMCs). The CDR3 nucleotides are TGTGCCTCGGGACAGATCTCTGGAAACACCATATATTTT. It yields the protein CASGQISGNTIYF.